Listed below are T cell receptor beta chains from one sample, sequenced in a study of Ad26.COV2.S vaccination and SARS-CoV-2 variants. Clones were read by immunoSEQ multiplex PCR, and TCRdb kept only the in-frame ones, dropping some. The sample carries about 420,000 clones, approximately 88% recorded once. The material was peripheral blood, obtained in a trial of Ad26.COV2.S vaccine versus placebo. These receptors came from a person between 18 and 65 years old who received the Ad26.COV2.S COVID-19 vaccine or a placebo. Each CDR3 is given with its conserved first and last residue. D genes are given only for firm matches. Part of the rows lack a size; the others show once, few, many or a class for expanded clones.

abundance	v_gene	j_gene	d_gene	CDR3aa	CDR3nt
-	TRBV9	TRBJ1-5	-	CASSESGGGQPQHF	TGTGCCAGCAGCGAATCGGGGGGAGGTCAGCCCCAGCATTTT
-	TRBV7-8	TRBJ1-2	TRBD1	CASSSSPGQSYGYTF	TGTGCCAGCAGCTCAAGCCCGGGACAGTCCTATGGCTACACCTTC
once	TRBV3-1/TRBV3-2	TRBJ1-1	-	CASSQVARYTEAFF	TGTGCCAGCAGCCAAGTTGCGAGGTACACTGAAGCTTTCTTT
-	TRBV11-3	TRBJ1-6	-	CASSLRVNSPLHF	TGTGCCAGCAGCTTGAGGGTTAATTCACCCCTCCACTTT
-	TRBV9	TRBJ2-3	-	CASSVAGVGDTQYF	TGTGCCAGCAGCGTAGCCGGGGTGGGGGATACGCAGTATTTT
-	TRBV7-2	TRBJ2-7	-	CASSIGAGSTYEQYF	TGTGCCAGCAGCATAGGGGCCGGGAGCACCTACGAGCAGTACTTC
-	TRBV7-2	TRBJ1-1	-	CASSSLGNTEAFF	TGTGCCAGCAGCTCTTTGGGGAACACTGAAGCTTTCTTT
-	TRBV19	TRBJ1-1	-	CASSIVGSPNTEAFF	TGTGCCAGTAGTATAGTCGGCAGTCCGAACACTGAAGCTTTCTTT
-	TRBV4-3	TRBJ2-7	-	CASSQGSMRASYEQYF	TGCGCCAGCAGCCAAGGCTCGATGAGGGCCTCCTACGAGCAGTACTTC
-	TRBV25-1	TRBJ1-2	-	CASGLGGSVYGYTF	TGTGCCAGCGGTTTGGGGGGGTCAGTCTATGGCTACACCTTC
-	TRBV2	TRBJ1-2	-	CASSQENYGYTF	TGTGCCAGCTCTCAGGAGAACTATGGCTACACCTTC
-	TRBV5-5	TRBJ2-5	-	CASSFRGPGQETQYF	TGTGCCAGCAGCTTCCGGGGGCCGGGGCAAGAGACCCAGTACTTC
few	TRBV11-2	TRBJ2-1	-	CASSRYGVSGFNEQFF	TGTGCCAGCAGCCGTTACGGGGTCTCGGGATTCAATGAGCAGTTCTTC
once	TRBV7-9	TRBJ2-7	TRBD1	CASSSTGGSYEQYF	TGTGCCAGCAGCTCGACAGGGGGCTCCTACGAGCAGTACTTC
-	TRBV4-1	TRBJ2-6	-	CASSHRAGANVLTF	TGCGCCAGCAGCCACAGGGCTGGGGCCAACGTCCTGACTTTC
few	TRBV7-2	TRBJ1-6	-	CASSPGRNSPLHF	TGTGCCAGCAGCCCCGGACGCAATTCACCCCTCCACTTT
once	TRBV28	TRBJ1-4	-	CASSLGTRSTNEKLFF	TGTGCCAGCAGTTTAGGAACAAGATCAACTAATGAAAAACTGTTTTTT
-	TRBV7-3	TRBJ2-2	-	CASSPTGDSGELFF	TGTGCCAGCAGTCCCACAGGGGACTCCGGGGAGCTGTTTTTT
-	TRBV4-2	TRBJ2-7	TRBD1	CASSQGPGQGTYEQYF	TGTGCCAGCAGCCAAGGTCCGGGACAGGGTACCTACGAGCAGTACTTC
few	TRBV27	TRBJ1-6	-	CASSLKREGPDPYNSPLHF	TGTGCCAGCAGTTTAAAAAGGGAGGGCCCGGATCCCTATAATTCACCCCTCCACTTT
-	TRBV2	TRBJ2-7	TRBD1	CASRAGQDPSYEQYF	TGTGCCAGCAGGGCTGGACAGGATCCCTCCTACGAGCAGTACTTC
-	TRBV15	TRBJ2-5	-	CATSRDGGAPGTQYF	TGTGCCACCAGCAGAGATGGGGGCGCCCCTGGGACCCAGTACTTC
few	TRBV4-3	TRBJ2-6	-	CASSQDLDSGANVLTF	TGCGCCAGCAGCCAAGATCTGGACTCTGGGGCCAACGTCCTGACTTTC
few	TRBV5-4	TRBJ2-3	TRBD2	CASSLAPGLASTDTQYF	TGTGCCAGCAGCTTGGCCCCGGGACTAGCGAGCACAGATACGCAGTATTTT
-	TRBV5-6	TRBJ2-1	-	CASSSGEGLLRNEQFF	TGTGCCAGCAGCTCTGGGGAAGGCCTTCTCCGGAATGAGCAGTTCTTC
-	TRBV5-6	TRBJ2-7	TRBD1	CASSLGTGVAYEQYF	TGTGCCAGCAGCTTGGGGACAGGGGTTGCCTACGAGCAGTACTTC
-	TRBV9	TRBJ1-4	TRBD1	CASSGGTGVPRGEKLFF	TGTGCCAGCAGCGGCGGGACAGGAGTACCACGGGGTGAAAAACTGTTTTTT
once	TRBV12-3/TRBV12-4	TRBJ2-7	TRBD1	CASSYRGSHEQYF	TGTGCCAGCAGCTACAGGGGGTCCCACGAGCAGTACTTC
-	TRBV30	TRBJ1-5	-	CGVAGERDQPQHF	TGTGGTGTGGCCGGGGAAAGAGATCAGCCCCAGCATTTT
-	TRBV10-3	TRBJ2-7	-	CAISVPGSSTYEQYF	TGTGCCATCAGTGTTCCAGGCAGTTCGACCTACGAGCAGTACTTC
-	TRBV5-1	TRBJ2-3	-	CASSSRDPTDTQYF	TGCGCCAGCAGCTCAAGGGACCCCACAGATACGCAGTATTTT
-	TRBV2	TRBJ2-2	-	CASNSGSRSTGELFF	TGTGCCAGCAATTCAGGGTCGCGAAGCACCGGGGAGCTGTTTTTT
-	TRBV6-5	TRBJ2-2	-	CASSFGYTGELFF	TGTGCCAGCAGTTTCGGATACACCGGGGAGCTGTTTTTT
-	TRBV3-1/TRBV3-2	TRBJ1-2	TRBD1	CASSLPTGQGKYGYTF	TGTGCCAGCAGCCTACCTACGGGACAGGGAAAATATGGCTACACCTTC
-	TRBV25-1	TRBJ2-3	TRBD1	CASSDLIKPGQRTDTQYF	TGTGCCAGCAGTGACCTTATTAAGCCGGGACAGAGAACAGATACGCAGTATTTT
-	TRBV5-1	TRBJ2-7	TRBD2	CASRTSGVNEQYF	TGCGCCAGCAGGACTAGCGGGGTAAACGAGCAGTACTTC
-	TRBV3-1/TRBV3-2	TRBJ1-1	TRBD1	CASSPGQGFF	TGTGCCAGCAGCCCGGGACAGGGTTTCTTT
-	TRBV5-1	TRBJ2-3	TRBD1	CASSLPGQAAVDTQYF	TGCGCCAGCAGCCTCCCCGGACAGGCCGCCGTAGATACGCAGTATTTT
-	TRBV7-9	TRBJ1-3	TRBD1	CASNRPGGTGNTIYF	TGTGCCAGCAACCGGCCAGGGGGCACTGGAAACACCATATATTTT
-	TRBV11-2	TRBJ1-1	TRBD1	CASSLVGTGGTEAFF	TGTGCCAGCAGCTTAGTCGGGACAGGGGGCACTGAAGCTTTCTTT
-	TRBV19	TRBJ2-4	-	CASSIGLLAKNIQYF	TGTGCCAGTAGTATAGGACTACTAGCCAAAAACATTCAGTACTTC
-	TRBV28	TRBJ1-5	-	CASSRDSGNQPQHF	TGTGCCAGCAGCCGGGACTCCGGCAATCAGCCCCAGCATTTT
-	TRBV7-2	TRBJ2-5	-	CASSLASGVETQYF	TGTGCCAGCAGCTTAGCGTCAGGGGTAGAGACCCAGTACTTC
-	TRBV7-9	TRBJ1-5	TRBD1	CASSLVRGQYSNQPQHF	TGTGCCAGCAGCTTAGTAAGGGGGCAGTATAGCAATCAGCCCCAGCATTTT
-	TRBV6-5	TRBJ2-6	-	CASSFDSSGANVLTF	TGTGCCAGCAGCTTCGACAGCTCTGGGGCCAACGTCCTGACTTTC
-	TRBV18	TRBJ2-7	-	CASSPPGPPSYEQYF	TGTGCCAGCTCACCACCGGGACCTCCGTCCTACGAGCAGTACTTC
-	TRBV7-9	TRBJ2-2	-	CASSFGIASGELFF	TGTGCCAGCAGCTTTGGGATAGCATCCGGGGAGCTGTTTTTT
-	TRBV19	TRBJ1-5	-	CASSPPGFQPQHF	TGTGCCAGTAGTCCACCAGGGTTCCAGCCCCAGCATTTT
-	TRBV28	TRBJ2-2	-	CASRDRFQNTGELFF	TGTGCCAGCAGGGACCGATTTCAGAACACCGGGGAGCTGTTTTTT
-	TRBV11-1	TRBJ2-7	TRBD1	CASSNDRGRYEQYF	TGTGCCAGCAGCAACGACAGGGGGCGTTACGAGCAGTACTTC
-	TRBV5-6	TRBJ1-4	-	CASSPGLLNEKLFF	TGTGCCAGCAGCCCTGGATTGCTTAATGAAAAACTGTTTTTT
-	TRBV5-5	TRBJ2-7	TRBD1	CASSLGTGSSYEQYF	TGTGCCAGCAGCTTGGGGACAGGGAGCTCCTACGAGCAGTACTTC
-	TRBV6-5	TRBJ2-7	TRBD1	CASSRDRVIYEQYF	TGTGCCAGCAGCCGGGACAGGGTAATCTACGAGCAGTACTTC
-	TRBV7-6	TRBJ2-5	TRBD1	CASSTGTGGYQETQYF	TGTGCCAGCAGCACCGGGACAGGGGGGTACCAAGAGACCCAGTACTTC
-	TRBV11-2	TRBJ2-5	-	CASSRLLRETQYF	TGTGCCAGCAGCCGACTCCTTCGGGAGACCCAGTACTTC
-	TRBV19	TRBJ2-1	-	CASSIQGGNEQFF	TGTGCCAGTAGTATACAGGGGGGCAATGAGCAGTTCTTC
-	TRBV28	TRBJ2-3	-	CASSLELGGPRYTQYF	TGTGCCAGCAGTTTAGAGCTTGGGGGCCCAAGATATACGCAGTATTTT
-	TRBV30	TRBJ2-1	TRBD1	CAWSGDSFYNEQFF	TGTGCCTGGAGCGGGGACAGTTTCTACAATGAGCAGTTCTTC